This T cell receptor (beta chain) appears in the sequencing data of a study of cytomegalovirus exposure and HLA in healthy donors. Donors consisted of healthy bone marrow donors. At collection, donors were nominally healthy, but unrecorded immune exposures were probable. Points on this clone: The antigen is unknown.

This CDR3 spans 14 amino acids. The trim removed 5 bases at V and 5 bases at J, leaving 7 bases unmatched. Germline V CDR1 and CDR2: SGHTA, FQGNSA. The PCR employed 60 Vbeta primers together with 13 Jbeta primers. The assay was immunoSEQ multiplex PCR, and TCRdb's table has in-frame clones only and misses some. The table records about 130,000 clones, roughly 85% of them present only once. General study findings and limits: TRBV6-2, TRBV6-3 and other indistinguishable V segments were excluded.

V is TRBV7-2 and J is TRBJ2-7, with 9 bases matching TRBD2. This TCR was sampled from a boy younger than 18 in good health and CMV-seronegative. Sequenced material: PBMCs. The CDR3 DNA sequence: TGTGCCAGCAGCCCACAGAGGACTAGCGACGAGCAGTACTTC. Its protein is CASSPQRTSDEQYF.